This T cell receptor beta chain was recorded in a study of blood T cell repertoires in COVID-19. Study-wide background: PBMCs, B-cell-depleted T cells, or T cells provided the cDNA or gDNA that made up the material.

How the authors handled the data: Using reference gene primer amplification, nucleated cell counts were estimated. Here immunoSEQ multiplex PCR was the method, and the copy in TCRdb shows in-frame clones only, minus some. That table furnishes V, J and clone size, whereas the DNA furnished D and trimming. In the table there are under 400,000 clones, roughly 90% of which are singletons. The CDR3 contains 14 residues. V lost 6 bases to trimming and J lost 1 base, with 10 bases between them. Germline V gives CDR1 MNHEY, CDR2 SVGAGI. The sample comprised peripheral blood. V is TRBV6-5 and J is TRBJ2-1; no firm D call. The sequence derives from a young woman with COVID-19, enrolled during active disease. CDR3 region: CASRPVESYNEQFF. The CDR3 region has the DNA TGTGCCAGCAGACCTGTGGAGTCCTACAATGAGCAGTTCTTC.